This is a list of T cell receptor beta chains from one sample in a study of blood T cell repertoires in COVID-19. TCRdb keeps only in-frame clones here, not all; method: immunoSEQ multiplex PCR. The table shows under 150,000 clones, with roughly 69% occurring only once. The specimen sequenced was peripheral blood. These receptors all stem from a woman between 65 and 79 years old with acute or convalescent COVID-19. The CDR3 runs from the conserved cysteine through the conserved F or W. A D gene is named only where the DNA matches it firmly. The size field is filled for only some rows; it gives once, few, many or a size class.

V gene	D gene	J gene	clone size	CDR3 protein	CDR3 DNA
TRBV12-5	NA	TRBJ2-7	NA	CASGLDTSYEQYF	TGTGCTAGTGGTTTGGACACCTCCTACGAGCAGTACTTC
TRBV2	TRBD1	TRBJ1-3	NA	CASSVNRGSGNTIYF	TGTGCCAGCAGTGTAAACAGGGGAAGCGGAAACACCATATATTTT
TRBV19	TRBD2	TRBJ2-7	few	CASTPSGGPREQYF	TGTGCCAGCACTCCCTCGGGGGGGCCTAGGGAGCAGTACTTC
TRBV30	NA	TRBJ1-2	NA	CAWTVSGGAHDGYTF	TGTGCCTGGACCGTATCGGGGGGAGCGCACGATGGCTACACCTTC
TRBV7-8	TRBD2	TRBJ2-1	NA	CASSRTSARLNEQFF	TGTGCCAGCAGCCGTACTAGCGCCCGCCTCAATGAGCAGTTCTTC
TRBV28	TRBD2	TRBJ2-2	few	CASSPSGRNTGELFF	TGTGCCAGCAGCCCCAGCGGGAGGAACACCGGGGAGCTGTTTTTT
TRBV2	TRBD1	TRBJ1-6	few	CASRDRGSGSPLHF	TGTGCCAGCAGGGACAGGGGGAGCGGGTCACCCCTCCACTTT
TRBV5-1	TRBD2	TRBJ2-1	NA	CASSSAPSGSYNEQFF	TGCGCCAGCAGCTCGGCCCCTAGCGGGAGTTACAATGAGCAGTTCTTC
TRBV28	TRBD1	TRBJ1-6	NA	CASSATGGQSPLHF	TGTGCCAGCAGTGCCACAGGGGGCCAATCACCCCTCCACTTT
TRBV7-2	TRBD1	TRBJ1-1	once	CASSSRGTGGEGTEAFF	TGTGCCAGCAGCTCCCGGGGGACAGGGGGCGAGGGCACTGAAGCTTTCTTT
TRBV3-1/TRBV3-2	NA	TRBJ1-3	NA	CASSQNPGVNTIYF	TGTGCCAGCAGCCAAAACCCCGGAGTAAACACCATATATTTT
TRBV10-3	TRBD1	TRBJ2-7	NA	CAISESTGRGPYEQYF	TGTGCCATCAGTGAGTCGACGGGCAGGGGGCCATACGAGCAGTACTTC
TRBV29-1	TRBD2	TRBJ2-1	NA	CSGGTSGHYNEQFF	TGCAGCGGGGGGACTAGCGGACATTACAATGAGCAGTTCTTC
TRBV27	NA	TRBJ1-5	NA	CASSPGLYSNQPQHF	TGTGCCAGCAGTCCCGGACTGTATAGCAATCAGCCCCAGCATTTT
TRBV30	NA	TRBJ1-5	few	CAWSRPGVANQPQHF	TGTGCCTGGAGCCGGCCCGGGGTCGCAAATCAGCCCCAGCATTTT
TRBV6-5	NA	TRBJ1-3	NA	CASSSGRAGTIYF	TGTGCCAGCAGCTCGGGCAGAGCGGGGACCATATATTTT
TRBV6-2/TRBV6-3	TRBD2	TRBJ2-1	once	CASSRGLAGVNEQFF	TGTGCCAGCAGTAGGGGACTAGCGGGAGTCAATGAGCAGTTCTTC
TRBV6-2/TRBV6-3	TRBD2	TRBJ2-7	NA	CASSGASYEQYF	TGTGCCAGTAGCGGGGCCTCCTACGAGCAGTACTTC
TRBV18	NA	TRBJ1-1	NA	CASSPIMGTGNTEAFF	TGTGCCAGCTCACCGATTATGGGTACAGGGAACACTGAAGCTTTCTTT
TRBV28	NA	TRBJ2-1	NA	CASSLSPQGSPYNEQFF	TGTGCCAGCAGTTTATCCCCACAGGGATCCCCGTACAATGAGCAGTTCTTC
TRBV11-2	TRBD1	TRBJ1-3	NA	CVSSLRDRSSGNTIYF	TGTGTCAGCAGCTTAAGGGACAGGAGCTCTGGAAACACCATATATTTT
TRBV5-6	NA	TRBJ1-1	NA	CASSLPGMSTEAFF	TGTGCCAGCAGCTTGCCAGGGATGTCAACTGAAGCTTTCTTT
TRBV2	NA	TRBJ1-3	NA	CTSSEQRSGNTIYF	TGTACCAGCAGTGAACAGCGCTCTGGAAACACCATATATTTT
TRBV14	TRBD2	TRBJ2-3	NA	CASSQDWASGGKTDTQYF	TGTGCCAGCAGCCAAGATTGGGCTAGCGGGGGAAAAACAGATACGCAGTATTTT
TRBV3-1/TRBV3-2	TRBD2	TRBJ2-3	once	CASSQGRGAGTDTQYF	TGTGCCAGCAGCCAGGGGCGGGGGGCTGGCACAGATACGCAGTATTTT
TRBV7-8	TRBD1	TRBJ2-7	NA	CASSLAGTGVYEQYF	TGTGCCAGCAGCTTAGCCGGGACAGGGGTTTACGAGCAGTACTTC
TRBV9	NA	TRBJ2-7	NA	CASSVGFQGSYEQYF	TGTGCCAGCAGCGTAGGGTTCCAGGGGAGCTACGAGCAGTACTTC
TRBV7-2	TRBD1	TRBJ1-5	NA	CASSSPPGQGYQPQHF	TGTGCCAGCAGCTCCCCTCCGGGACAGGGGTATCAGCCCCAGCATTTT
TRBV6-2/TRBV6-3	TRBD1	TRBJ2-1	NA	CASSKPGTGFWNEQFF	TGTGCCAGCAGTAAACCCGGGACAGGGTTTTGGAATGAGCAGTTCTTC
TRBV18	NA	TRBJ2-6	NA	CASSLVRGGVPSGANVLTF	TGTGCCAGCTCACTGGTGAGGGGGGGAGTACCTTCCGGGGCCAACGTCCTGACTTTC
TRBV6-6	TRBD1	TRBJ1-1	NA	CASREDRVNTEAFF	TGTGCCAGCAGGGAAGACAGGGTTAACACTGAAGCTTTCTTT
TRBV15	NA	TRBJ1-5	NA	CATSQIRGLSNQPQHF	TGTGCCACCAGCCAAATCAGGGGTCTTAGCAATCAGCCCCAGCATTTT
TRBV30	TRBD1	TRBJ2-3	NA	CAWSPRDRGFTDTQYF	TGTGCCTGGAGCCCTAGGGACAGGGGGTTCACAGATACGCAGTATTTT
TRBV27	NA	TRBJ1-6	once	CASSLYTTNSPLHF	TGTGCCAGCAGTTTATACACTACCAATTCACCCCTCCACTTT
TRBV11-3	NA	TRBJ2-1	NA	CASSSSGLYNEQFF	TGTGCCAGCAGCTCCTCCGGACTGTACAATGAGCAGTTCTTC
TRBV6-5	NA	TRBJ2-7	NA	CASSYETEQYF	TGTGCCAGCAGTTATGAGACAGAGCAGTACTTC
TRBV28	TRBD1	TRBJ1-1	NA	CASSSGIDRVITEAFF	TGTGCCAGCAGTTCTGGGATTGACAGGGTAATCACTGAAGCTTTCTTT
TRBV5-4	TRBD1	TRBJ1-3	many	CASSLQGQGFGNTIYF	TGTGCCAGCAGCTTGCAGGGACAGGGGTTTGGAAACACCATATATTTT
TRBV2	TRBD1	TRBJ1-1	NA	CATRRRGTGRSGEAFF	TGTGCCACCCGCCGGCGGGGGACAGGGAGATCGGGTGAAGCTTTCTTT
TRBV28	TRBD2	TRBJ2-7	NA	CASSPGTSGGYEQYF	TGTGCCAGCAGCCCCGGGACTAGCGGAGGGTACGAGCAGTACTTC
TRBV2	TRBD2	TRBJ2-1	NA	CASSERLAGDNEQFF	TGTGCCAGCAGTGAGAGACTAGCGGGAGACAATGAGCAGTTCTTC
TRBV11-2	TRBD2	TRBJ2-1	NA	CASSLISGGAVNNEQFF	TGTGCCAGCAGCTTGATTAGCGGGGGGGCAGTTAACAATGAGCAGTTCTTC
TRBV5-8	NA	TRBJ1-5	NA	CASSLKSPGYSNQPQHF	TGTGCCAGCAGCTTGAAAAGTCCCGGTTATAGCAATCAGCCCCAGCATTTT
TRBV5-1	TRBD1	TRBJ1-5	NA	CASSLGDSSQPQHF	TGCGCCAGCAGCTTGGGGGACAGTAGTCAGCCCCAGCATTTT
TRBV12-2	NA	TRBJ1-5	many	CASRLGQGGSNQPQHF	TGTGCAAGTCGCTTAGGGCAGGGGGGTAGCAATCAGCCCCAGCATTTT
TRBV27	NA	TRBJ1-3	NA	CASSETTPGNTIYF	TGTGCCAGCAGTGAGACAACTCCTGGAAACACCATATATTTT
TRBV5-1	TRBD1	TRBJ2-5	NA	CASSFTGTGYQETQYF	TGCGCCAGCAGCTTTACCGGGACAGGGTACCAAGAGACCCAGTACTTC
TRBV2	NA	TRBJ1-1	NA	CASSDGWEGEAFF	TGTGCCAGCAGTGACGGCTGGGAGGGTGAAGCTTTCTTT
TRBV5-1	NA	TRBJ2-7	NA	CASRIQGYEQYF	TGCGCCAGCAGAATACAGGGTTACGAGCAGTACTTC
TRBV12-3/TRBV12-4	NA	TRBJ1-1	many	CASRGVGGETFF	TGTGCCAGCAGGGGGGTCGGGGGTGAGACTTTCTTT
TRBV2	TRBD2	TRBJ2-5	NA	CASSGHLAVQETQYF	TGTGCCAGCAGTGGACATCTAGCGGTCCAAGAGACCCAGTACTTC
TRBV10-3	NA	TRBJ2-7	once	CAIGQISYEQYF	TGTGCCATCGGACAGATCTCCTACGAGCAGTACTTC
TRBV25-1	TRBD1	TRBJ1-3	NA	CASSDLDRGGTIYF	TGTGCCAGCAGTGACCTCGACAGGGGTGGCACCATATATTTT
TRBV5-8	TRBD1	TRBJ1-2	NA	CASSRTGGGYGYTF	TGTGCCAGCAGCAGGACAGGGGGCGGCTATGGCTACACCTTC
TRBV5-5	NA	TRBJ2-7	NA	CASSILGTGLKNEQYF	TGTGCCAGCAGCATCCTTGGAACAGGGCTTAAAAACGAGCAGTACTTC
TRBV27	NA	TRBJ2-5	NA	CASSLLAEETQYF	TGTGCCAGCAGTTTACTAGCAGAAGAGACCCAGTACTTC
TRBV24-1	NA	TRBJ2-3	NA	CATSGNSGSTDTQYF	TGTGCCACCAGTGGCAATAGCGGCAGCACAGATACGCAGTATTTT
TRBV2	NA	TRBJ1-3	NA	CATGAEGNTIYF	TGTGCCACTGGGGCAGAAGGAAACACCATATATTTT
TRBV14	NA	TRBJ2-3	NA	CASSHWTAYTDTQYF	TGTGCCAGCAGCCATTGGACAGCTTACACAGATACGCAGTATTTT